Sequencing of this T cell receptor beta chain was carried out in a study of CD8 T cells in Susac syndrome. The table lists this clonotype with a few counts. CDR3 length equals 12 residues. V was cut by 3 bases and J by 6 bases, with 6 bases left in between. Germline assignment: CDR1 LNHDA and CDR2 SQIVND (reference sequence). After extraction with the RNeasy kit, about 0.5 to 1 ug of the RNA was reverse transcribed using random hexamers. TCRdb reprocessed the immunoSEQ multiplex PCR reads with MiXCR, giving one entry per CDR3 protein. The table lists around 270,000 distinct CDR3 sequences, over 75% of them singletons.

The TCR originated in a human donor with multiple sclerosis. The sequenced material came from CD8+ T cells from PBMCs. The gene calls are TRBV19 and TRBJ2-1; no firm D call. The CDR3 region is CASSMWGNEQFF. As DNA, the CDR3 is TGTGCCAGTAGTATGTGGGGCAATGAGCAGTTCTTC.